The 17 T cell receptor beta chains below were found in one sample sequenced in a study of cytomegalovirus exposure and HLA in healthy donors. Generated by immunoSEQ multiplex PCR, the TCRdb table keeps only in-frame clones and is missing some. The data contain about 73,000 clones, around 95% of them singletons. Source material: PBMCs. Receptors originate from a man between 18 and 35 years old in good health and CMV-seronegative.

The CDR3 loop reads CASSPTRADTQYF. CDR3 DNA: TGTGCCAGCAGCCCTACACGGGCAGATACGCAGTATTTT. V is TRBV6-5 and J is TRBJ2-3, with D unresolved. Trimming took 6 bases from V and 4 from J, leaving 11 bases between them. The CDR3 runs 13 residues. The germline gives CDR1 MNHEY, CDR2 SVGAGI.

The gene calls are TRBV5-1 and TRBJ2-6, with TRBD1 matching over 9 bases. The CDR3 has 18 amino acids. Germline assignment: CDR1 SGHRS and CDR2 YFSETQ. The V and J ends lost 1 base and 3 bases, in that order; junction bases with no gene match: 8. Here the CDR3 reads CASSLWDRASNGANVLTF. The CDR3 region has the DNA TGCGCCAGCAGCTTGTGGGACAGGGCATCGAATGGGGCCAACGTCCTGACTTTC.

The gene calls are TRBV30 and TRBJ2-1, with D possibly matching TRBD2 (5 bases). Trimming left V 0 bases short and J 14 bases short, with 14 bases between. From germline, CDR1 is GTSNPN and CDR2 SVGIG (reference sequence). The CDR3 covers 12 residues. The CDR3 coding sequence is TGTGCCTGGAGTGTTTTACCGGGGTTAGAGTTCTTC. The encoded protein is CAWSVLPGLEFF. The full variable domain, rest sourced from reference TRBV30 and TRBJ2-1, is SQTIHQWPATLVQPVGSPLSLECTVEGTSNPNLYWYRQAAGRGLQLLFYSVGIGQISSEVPQNLSASRPQDRQFILSSKKLLLSDSGFYLCAWSVLPGLEFFGPGTRLTVL.

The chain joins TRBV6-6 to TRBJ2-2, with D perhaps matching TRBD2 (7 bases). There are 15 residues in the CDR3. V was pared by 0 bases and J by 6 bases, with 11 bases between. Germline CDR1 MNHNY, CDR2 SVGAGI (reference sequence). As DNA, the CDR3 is TGTGCCAGCAGTTACTCGGGGGGGGCGTCCGGGGAGCTGTTTTTT. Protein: CASSYSGGASGELFF.

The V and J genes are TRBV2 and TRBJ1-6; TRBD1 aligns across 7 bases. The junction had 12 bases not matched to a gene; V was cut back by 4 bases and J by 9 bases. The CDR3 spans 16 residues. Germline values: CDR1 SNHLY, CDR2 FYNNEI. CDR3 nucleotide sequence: TGTGCCAGCAGTGTTTCGTCGGACAGGTCACTTTCACCCCTCCACTTT. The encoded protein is CASSVSSDRSLSPLHF.

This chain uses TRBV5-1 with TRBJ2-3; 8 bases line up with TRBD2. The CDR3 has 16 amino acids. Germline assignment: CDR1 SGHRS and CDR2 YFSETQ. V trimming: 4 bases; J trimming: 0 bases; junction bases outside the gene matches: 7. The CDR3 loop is CASSLRLASSTDTQYF. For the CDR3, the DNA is TGCGCCAGCAGCCTACGACTAGCGTCTAGCACAGATACGCAGTATTTT.

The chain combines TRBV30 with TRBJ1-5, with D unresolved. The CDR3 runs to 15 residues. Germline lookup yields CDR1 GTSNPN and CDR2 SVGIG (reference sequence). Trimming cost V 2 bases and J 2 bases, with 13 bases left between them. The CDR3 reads CAWSRGQYRNQPQHF. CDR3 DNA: TGTGCCTGGAGTCGTGGCCAGTATCGCAATCAGCCCCAGCATTTT.

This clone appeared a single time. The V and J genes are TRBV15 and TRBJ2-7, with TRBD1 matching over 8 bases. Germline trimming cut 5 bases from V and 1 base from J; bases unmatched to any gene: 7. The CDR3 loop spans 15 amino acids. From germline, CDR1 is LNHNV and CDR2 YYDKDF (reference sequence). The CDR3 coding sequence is TGTGCCACCAGCCCGGGACGGACAGGGTCCTACGAGCAGTACTTC. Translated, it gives CATSPGRTGSYEQYF.

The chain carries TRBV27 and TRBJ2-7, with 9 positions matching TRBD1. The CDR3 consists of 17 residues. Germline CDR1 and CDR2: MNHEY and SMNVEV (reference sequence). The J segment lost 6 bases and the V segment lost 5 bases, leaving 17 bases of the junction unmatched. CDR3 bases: TGTGCCAGCAGTAGACCTTATCCCGGGACAGGGCTTCGCGAGCAGTACTTC. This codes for CASSRPYPGTGLREQYF.

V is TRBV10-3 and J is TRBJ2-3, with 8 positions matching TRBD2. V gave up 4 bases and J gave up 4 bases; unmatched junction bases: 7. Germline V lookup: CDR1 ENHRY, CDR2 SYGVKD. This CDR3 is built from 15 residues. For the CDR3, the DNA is TGTGCCATCAGTGCGGGGGGGGACTTTTCAGATACGCAGTATTTT. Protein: CAISAGGDFSDTQYF.

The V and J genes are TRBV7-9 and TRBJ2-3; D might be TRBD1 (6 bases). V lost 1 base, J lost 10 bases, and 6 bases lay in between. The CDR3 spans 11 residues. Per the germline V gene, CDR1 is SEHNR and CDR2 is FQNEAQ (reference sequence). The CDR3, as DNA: TGTGCCAGCAGCTTAGAGGGGGCGCAGTATTTT. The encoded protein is CASSLEGAQYF.

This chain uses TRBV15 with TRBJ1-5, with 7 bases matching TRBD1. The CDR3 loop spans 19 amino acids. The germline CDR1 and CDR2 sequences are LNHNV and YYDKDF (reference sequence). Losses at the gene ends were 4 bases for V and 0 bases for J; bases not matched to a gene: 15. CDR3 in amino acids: CATSKYHGTAQHSNQPQHF. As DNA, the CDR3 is TGTGCCACCAGCAAGTACCACGGGACAGCACAACATAGCAATCAGCCCCAGCATTTT.

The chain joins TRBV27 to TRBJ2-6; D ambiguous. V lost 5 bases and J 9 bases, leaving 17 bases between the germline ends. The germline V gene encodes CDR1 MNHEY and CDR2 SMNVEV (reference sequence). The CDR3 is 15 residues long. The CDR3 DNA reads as TGTGCCAGCAGTCCGCGTAACCTGAAAAACAACGTCCTGACTTTC. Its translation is CASSPRNLKNNVLTF. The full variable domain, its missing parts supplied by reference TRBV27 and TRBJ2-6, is EAQVTQNPRYLITVTGKKLTVTCSQNMNHEYMSWYRQDPGLGLRQIYYSMNVEVTDKGDVPEGYKVSRKEKRNFPLILESPSPNQTSLYFCASSPRNLKNNVLTFGAGSRLTVL.

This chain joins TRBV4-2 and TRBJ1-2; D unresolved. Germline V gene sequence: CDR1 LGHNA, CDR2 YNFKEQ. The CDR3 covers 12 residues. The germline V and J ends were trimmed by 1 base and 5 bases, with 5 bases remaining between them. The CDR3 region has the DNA TGTGCCAGCAGCCAAGTGGAGTATGGCTACACCTTC. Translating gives CASSQVEYGYTF.

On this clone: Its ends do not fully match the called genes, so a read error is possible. The CDR3 coding sequence is TGTGCCAGCACCTTACAGGGGGCGCATCTTGAGACCCAGTACTTC. Amino acids: CASTLQGAHLETQYF. The chain recombines TRBV7-8 with TRBJ2-5; TRBD1 aligns across 9 bases. Germline CDR1 SGHVS, CDR2 FQNEAQ. The CDR3 is made up of 15 amino acids.

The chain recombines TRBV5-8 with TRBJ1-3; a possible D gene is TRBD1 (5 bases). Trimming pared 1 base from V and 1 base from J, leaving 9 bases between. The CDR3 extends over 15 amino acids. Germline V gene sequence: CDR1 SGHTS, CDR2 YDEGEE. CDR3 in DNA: TGTGCCAGCAGCTTGACAGGAATGTCTGGAAACACCATATATTTT. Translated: CASSLTGMSGNTIYF. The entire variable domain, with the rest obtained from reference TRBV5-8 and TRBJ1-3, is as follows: EAGVTQSPTHLIKTRGQQATLRCSPISGHTSVYWYQQALGLGLQFLLWYDEGEERNRGNFPPRFSGRQFPNYSSELNVNALELEDSALYLCASSLTGMSGNTIYFGEGSWLTVV.

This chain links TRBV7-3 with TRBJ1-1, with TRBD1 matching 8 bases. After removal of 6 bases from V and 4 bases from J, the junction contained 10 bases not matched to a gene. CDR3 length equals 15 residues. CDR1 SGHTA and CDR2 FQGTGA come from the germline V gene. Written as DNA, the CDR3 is TGTGCCAGCAGGCAACCCACAGGGGGTGTCACTGAAGCTTTCTTT. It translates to CASRQPTGGVTEAFF. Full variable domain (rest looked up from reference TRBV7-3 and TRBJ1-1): GAGVSQTPSNKVTEKGKYVELRCDPISGHTALYWYRQSLGQGPEFLIYFQGTGAADDSGLPNDRFFAVRPEGSVSTLKIQRTERGDSAVYLCASRQPTGGVTEAFFGQGTRLTVV.